A single sample is the source of the 5 T cell receptor beta chains below, sequenced in a study of blood T cell repertoires in COVID-19. Sequencing used immunoSEQ multiplex PCR; TCRdb keeps in-frame clones, though not all of them. Here the sample spans hundreds of thousands of clones, just over 85% being singletons. Specimen: peripheral blood. All receptors come from a woman aged 30 to 39 with active or convalescent COVID-19.

Here the CDR3 reads CASRQGEATKLFF. The DNA for the CDR3 is TGTGCCAGCAGACAGGGGGAGGCGACAAAACTGTTTTTT. J is TRBJ1-4 and V is TRBV27, with TRBD1 matching over 8 bases. Trimming removed 6 bases from V and 10 bases from J; junction bases left unmatched: 7. The CDR3 is made up of 13 amino acids. CDR1 and CDR2 (germline): MNHEY, SMNVEV (reference sequence).

This clone was observed a handful of times. The chain has TRBV11-2 and TRBJ2-7; D might be TRBD2 (6 bases). V gave up 1 base and J gave up 7 bases, with 14 bases separating them. CDR3 size: 14 residues. Per germline, CDR1 SGHAT and CDR2 FQNNGV. CDR3 region: CASSLGGTPTEQYF. The CDR3 DNA sequence: TGTGCCAGCAGCTTAGGCGGGACTCCTACTGAGCAGTACTTC.

The genes are TRBV19 and TRBJ1-1, with TRBD1 matching 8 bases. This CDR3 region has 14 residues. Germline V CDR1 and CDR2: LNHDA, SQIVND (reference sequence). J was trimmed by 1 base and V by 6 bases; bases with no gene match: 4. The CDR3 here is CASSLQGGNTEAFF. The CDR3 DNA is TGTGCCAGTAGCCTACAGGGGGGGAACACTGAAGCTTTCTTT.

The rearrangement links TRBV24-1 to TRBJ1-2; 8 bases map to TRBD1. The length of the CDR3 is 14 residues. Unmatched junction bases numbered 1, after V lost 2 bases and J lost 3 bases. The V gene's germline CDR1 is KGHDR and CDR2 SFDVKD. CDR3: CATSDSGGDYGYTF. The CDR3, as DNA: TGTGCCACCAGTGATTCAGGGGGCGACTATGGCTACACCTTC.

The genes are TRBV2 and TRBJ1-2; D is undetermined. With 2 bases removed from V and 4 bases from J, the gap between germline ends came to 17 bases. The CDR3 spans 16 residues. Germline V gives CDR1 SNHLY, CDR2 FYNNEI. The DNA of the CDR3 is TGTGCCAGCAGTGAATCGAGAACCTCCATCTTCTATGGCTACACCTTC. Translation gives CASSESRTSIFYGYTF. Full variable domain (outside the CDR3, taken from reference TRBV2 and TRBJ1-2): EPEVTQTPSHQVTQMGQEVILRCVPISNHLYFYWYRQILGQKVEFLVSFYNNEISEKSEIFDDQFSVERPDGSNFTLKIRSTKLEDSAMYFCASSESRTSIFYGYTFGSGTRLTVV.